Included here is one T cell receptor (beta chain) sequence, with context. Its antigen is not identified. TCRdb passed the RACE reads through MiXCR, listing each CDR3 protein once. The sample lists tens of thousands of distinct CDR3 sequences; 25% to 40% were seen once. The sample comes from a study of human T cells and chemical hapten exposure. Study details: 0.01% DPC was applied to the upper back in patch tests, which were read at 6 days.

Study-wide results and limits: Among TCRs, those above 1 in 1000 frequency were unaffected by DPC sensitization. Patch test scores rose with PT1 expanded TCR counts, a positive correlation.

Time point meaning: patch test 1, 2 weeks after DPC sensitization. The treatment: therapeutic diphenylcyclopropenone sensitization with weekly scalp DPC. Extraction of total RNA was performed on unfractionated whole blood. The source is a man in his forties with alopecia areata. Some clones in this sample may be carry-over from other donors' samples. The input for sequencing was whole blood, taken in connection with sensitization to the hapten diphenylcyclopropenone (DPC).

CDR3: CASSSRQGPEAFF. DNA for the CDR3: TGTGCCAGCTCATCTAGACAGGGCCCTGAAGCTTTCTTT. This rearrangement joins TRBV18 to TRBJ1-1; TRBD1 matches at 7 bases. CDR3 length equals 13 residues. Trimming at V came to 5 bases and at J to 6 bases, leaving 6 bases not matched to a gene. CDR1 and CDR2 from the germline V gene are KGHSH and LQKENI.